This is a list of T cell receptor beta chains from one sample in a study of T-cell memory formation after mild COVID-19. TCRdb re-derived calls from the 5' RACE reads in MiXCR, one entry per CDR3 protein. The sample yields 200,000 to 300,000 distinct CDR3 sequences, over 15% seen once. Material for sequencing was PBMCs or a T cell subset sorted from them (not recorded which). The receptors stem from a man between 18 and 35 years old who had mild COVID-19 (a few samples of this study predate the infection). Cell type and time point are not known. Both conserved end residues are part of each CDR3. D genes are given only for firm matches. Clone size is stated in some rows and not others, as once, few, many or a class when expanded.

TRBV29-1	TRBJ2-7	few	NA	CSVEPRGGRLEQYF	TGCAGCGTTGAACCTAGGGGAGGAAGGTTGGAGCAGTACTTC
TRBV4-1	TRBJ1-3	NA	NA	CASSQDWSTGNTIYF	TGCGCCAGCAGCCAAGATTGGAGTACTGGAAACACCATATATTTT
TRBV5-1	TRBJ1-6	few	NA	CASSLEPGNSYNSPLHF	TGCGCCAGCAGCTTGGAACCCGGGAACAGCTATAATTCACCCCTCCACTTT
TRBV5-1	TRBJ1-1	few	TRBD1	CASSLADRGREAFF	TGCGCCAGCAGCTTGGCGGACAGGGGGCGTGAAGCTTTCTTT
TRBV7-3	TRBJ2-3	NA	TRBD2	CASSSGLAGPDTQYF	TGTGCCAGCAGCTCGGGACTAGCGGGGCCAGATACGCAGTATTTT
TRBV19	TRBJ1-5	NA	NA	CASSIDDLQVHQPQHF	TGTGCCAGTAGTATCGATGATTTACAGGTGCATCAGCCCCAGCATTTT
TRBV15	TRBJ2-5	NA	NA	CATSRDRETQYF	TGTGCCACCAGCAGAGATCGAGAGACCCAGTACTTC
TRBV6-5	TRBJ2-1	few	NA	CASSYSPSSGGRGQFF	TGTGCCAGCAGTTACTCCCCAAGCAGTGGCGGTAGGGGGCAGTTCTTC
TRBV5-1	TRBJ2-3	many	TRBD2	CASSLLSGGADTQYF	TGCGCCAGCAGCTTGTTGAGCGGGGGGGCTGATACGCAGTATTTT
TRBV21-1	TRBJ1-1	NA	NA	CASSKSEGRTEAFF	TGTGCCAGCAGCAAAAGCGAGGGTAGGACTGAAGCTTTCTTT
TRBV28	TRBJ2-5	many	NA	CASIDARLGRGGETQYF	TGTGCCAGCATTGACGCTCGTCTGGGCAGGGGAGGGGAGACCCAGTACTTC
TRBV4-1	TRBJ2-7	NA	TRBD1	CASSQGSGGSFEQYF	TGCGCCAGCAGCCAAGGCTCAGGGGGCAGTTTCGAGCAGTACTTC
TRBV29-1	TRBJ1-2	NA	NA	CSVTPGDGYTF	TGCAGCGTTACACCAGGGGATGGCTACACCTTC
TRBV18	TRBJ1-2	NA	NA	CASSPASEGLNGGYTF	TGTGCCAGCTCACCTGCTTCGGAGGGCCTTAACGGTGGCTACACCTTC
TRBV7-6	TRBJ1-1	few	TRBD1	CASSFSQGHMNTEAFF	TGTGCCAGCAGTTTTTCACAGGGGCACATGAACACTGAAGCTTTCTTT
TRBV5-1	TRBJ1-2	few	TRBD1	CASSVDRERNGYTF	TGCGCCAGCAGCGTGGACAGGGAAAGAAATGGCTACACCTTC
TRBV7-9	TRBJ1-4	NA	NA	CASSSYGPNEKLFF	TGTGCCAGCAGCTCTTACGGACCTAATGAAAAACTGTTTTTT
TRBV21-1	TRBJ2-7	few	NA	CASSKEGRGRSEQYF	TGTGCCAGCAGCAAAGAAGGTAGGGGGCGAAGCGAGCAGTACTTC
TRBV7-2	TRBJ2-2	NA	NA	CASSFRPPGHYGGELFF	TGTGCCAGCAGCTTTCGACCCCCCGGGCATTATGGCGGGGAGCTGTTTTTT
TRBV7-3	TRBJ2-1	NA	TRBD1	CASSLTYPGTGNEQFF	TGTGCCAGCAGCCTAACCTATCCCGGGACAGGGAATGAGCAGTTCTTC
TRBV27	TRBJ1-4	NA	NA	CASSFLGGGEKLFF	TGTGCCAGCAGTTTTCTGGGAGGTGGGGAAAAACTGTTTTTT
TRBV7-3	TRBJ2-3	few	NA	CASSRQGSGTDTQYF	TGTGCCAGCAGCCGTCAGGGATCGGGCACAGATACGCAGTATTTT
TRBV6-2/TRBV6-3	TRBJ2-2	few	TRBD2	CASSGTSGVTGELFF	TGTGCCAGCAGTGGGACTAGCGGGGTAACCGGGGAGCTGTTTTTT
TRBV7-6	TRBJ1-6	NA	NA	CASSLGPGWPLHF	TGTGCCAGCAGCTTAGGGCCTGGCTGGCCCCTCCACTTT
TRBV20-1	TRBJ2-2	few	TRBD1	CSARGGQLAGELFF	TGCAGTGCTAGAGGGGGACAGCTTGCGGGGGAGCTGTTTTTT
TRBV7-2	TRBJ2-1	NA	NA	CASSFGLGEQFF	TGTGCCAGCAGTTTCGGTCTGGGGGAGCAGTTCTTC
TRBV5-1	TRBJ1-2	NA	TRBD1	CASSHGQAYGYTF	TGCGCCAGCAGCCACGGACAGGCTTATGGCTACACCTTC
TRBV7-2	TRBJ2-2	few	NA	CASSLYRFTGELFF	TGTGCCAGCAGCTTATATAGATTCACCGGGGAGCTGTTTTTT
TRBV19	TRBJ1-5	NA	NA	CASTFGQGGNQPQHF	TGTGCCAGTACCTTTGGGCAGGGAGGCAATCAGCCCCAGCATTTT
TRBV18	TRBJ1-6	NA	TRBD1	CASSPETGGGRSPLHF	TGTGCCAGCTCACCCGAGACAGGGGGTGGCCGTTCACCCCTCCACTTT
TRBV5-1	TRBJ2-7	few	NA	CASSTYTAWWGQQYF	TGCGCCAGCAGCACATATACGGCCTGGTGGGGGCAGCAGTACTTC
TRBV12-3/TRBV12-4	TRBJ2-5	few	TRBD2	CASSPGTGGLETQYF	TGTGCCAGCAGCCCCGGGACGGGGGGGTTGGAGACCCAGTACTTC
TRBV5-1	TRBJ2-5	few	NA	CASNQGQQETQYF	TGCGCCAGCAACCAGGGGCAGCAAGAGACCCAGTACTTC